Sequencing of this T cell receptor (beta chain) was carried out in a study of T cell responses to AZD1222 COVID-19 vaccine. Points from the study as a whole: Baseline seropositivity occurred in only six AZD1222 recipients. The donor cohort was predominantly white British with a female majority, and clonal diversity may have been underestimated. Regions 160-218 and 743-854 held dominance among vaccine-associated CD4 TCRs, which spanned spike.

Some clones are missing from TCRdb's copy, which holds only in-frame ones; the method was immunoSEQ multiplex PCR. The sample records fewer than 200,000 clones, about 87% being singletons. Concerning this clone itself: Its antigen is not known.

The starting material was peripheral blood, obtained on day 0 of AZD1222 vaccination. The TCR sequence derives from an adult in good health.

The CDR3 nucleotides are TGTGCCAGTAGTATTGGTTCTCAGGGGGTTGGGGCCAACGTCCTGACTTTC. This codes for CASSIGSQGVGANVLTF. The V call is TRBV19, the J call TRBJ2-6, with 7 bases lining up with TRBD1. V trimming: 3 bases; J trimming: 3 bases; junction bases outside the gene matches: 8. This CDR3 contains 17 residues. The germline V gene encodes CDR1 LNHDA and CDR2 SQIVND (reference sequence).